Listed below are T cell receptor beta chains from one sample, sequenced in a study of cytomegalovirus exposure and HLA in healthy donors. TCRdb's table, derived via immunoSEQ multiplex PCR, lists solely in-frame clones and lacks some. The sample lists about 190,000 clones, around 83% occurring once. The sample taken for sequencing was PBMCs. The receptors originated from a middle-aged man in good health and CMV-seropositive. Both conserved end residues are part of each CDR3. The order of the fields is CDR3 protein, CDR3 DNA, CDR3 length, V gene, clone size, J gene, D gene. A D gene is named only where the DNA matches it firmly. A row's size may be missing; if present it is once, few, many or a size class.

cdr3_aa: CASSFWASRGSEAFF
cdr3_nt: TGTGCCAGCAGTTTTTGGGCCTCAAGGGGGTCTGAAGCTTTCTTT
cdr3_length: 15
v_call: TRBV27
clone_size: .
j_call: TRBJ1-1
d_call: .

cdr3_aa: CASSRVRGTVMNTEAFF
cdr3_nt: TGTGCCAGCAGCCGCGTTAGGGGGACAGTCATGAACACTGAAGCTTTCTTT
cdr3_length: 17
v_call: TRBV7-8
clone_size: .
j_call: TRBJ1-1
d_call: TRBD1

cdr3_aa: CASSLVPGQGAGEQYF
cdr3_nt: TGTGCCAGCAGCTTAGTACCGGGACAGGGGGCCGGCGAGCAGTACTTC
cdr3_length: 16
v_call: TRBV7-2
clone_size: .
j_call: TRBJ2-7
d_call: TRBD1

cdr3_aa: CASSEALGLSGNTIYF
cdr3_nt: TGTGCCAGCAGTGAAGCGCTTGGCCTCTCTGGAAACACCATATATTTT
cdr3_length: 16
v_call: TRBV6-1
clone_size: .
j_call: TRBJ1-3
d_call: .

cdr3_aa: CASSNGRHVGEETQYF
cdr3_nt: TGTGCCAGCAGCAACGGACGGCACGTCGGGGAAGAGACCCAGTACTTC
cdr3_length: 16
v_call: TRBV9
clone_size: few
j_call: TRBJ2-5
d_call: .

cdr3_aa: CASRETGNTEAFF
cdr3_nt: TGTGCCAGCAGGGAAACAGGGAACACTGAAGCTTTCTTT
cdr3_length: 13
v_call: TRBV6-5
clone_size: .
j_call: TRBJ1-1
d_call: .

cdr3_aa: CASSLTGGYQPQHF
cdr3_nt: TGTGCCAGCAGCTTGACAGGGGGATATCAGCCCCAGCATTTT
cdr3_length: 14
v_call: TRBV9
clone_size: .
j_call: TRBJ1-5
d_call: TRBD1

cdr3_aa: CASSPTSGTYNEQFF
cdr3_nt: TGTGCCAGCAGCCCGACTAGCGGGACGTACAATGAGCAGTTCTTC
cdr3_length: 15
v_call: TRBV7-8
clone_size: medium-sized
j_call: TRBJ2-1
d_call: TRBD2

cdr3_aa: CSVAVGQGAVEQYF
cdr3_nt: TGCAGCGTTGCTGTTGGACAGGGGGCGGTCGAGCAGTACTTC
cdr3_length: 14
v_call: TRBV29-1
clone_size: .
j_call: TRBJ2-7
d_call: TRBD1

cdr3_aa: CASSPIRANTEAFF
cdr3_nt: TGTGCCAGCTCACCTATCAGGGCGAACACTGAAGCTTTCTTT
cdr3_length: 14
v_call: TRBV18
clone_size: .
j_call: TRBJ1-1
d_call: .

cdr3_aa: CASSLGRDGYTF
cdr3_nt: TGTGCCAGCAGCTTAGGCAGGGATGGCTACACCTTC
cdr3_length: 12
v_call: TRBV11-2
clone_size: .
j_call: TRBJ1-2
d_call: .

cdr3_aa: CAWSVPGPGANVLTF
cdr3_nt: TGTGCCTGGAGTGTACCAGGGCCTGGGGCCAACGTCCTGACTTTC
cdr3_length: 15
v_call: TRBV30
clone_size: .
j_call: TRBJ2-6
d_call: .

cdr3_aa: CASSSGTGGPYGYTF
cdr3_nt: TGTGCCAGTAGTAGTGGGACAGGGGGTCCCTATGGCTACACCTTC
cdr3_length: 15
v_call: TRBV19
clone_size: .
j_call: TRBJ1-2
d_call: TRBD1

cdr3_aa: CASSLAPAGNKQYF
cdr3_nt: TGTGCCAGCAGCTTAGCTCCAGCGGGAAATAAGCAGTACTTC
cdr3_length: 14
v_call: TRBV7-2
clone_size: .
j_call: TRBJ2-7
d_call: TRBD2

cdr3_aa: CASSLIRGLAGSQETQYF
cdr3_nt: TGTGCCAGCAGCTTGATCCGGGGACTAGCGGGGTCGCAAGAGACCCAGTACTTC
cdr3_length: 18
v_call: TRBV5-6
clone_size: .
j_call: TRBJ2-5
d_call: TRBD2

cdr3_aa: CSVRRQGGVEQYF
cdr3_nt: TGCAGCGTGAGAAGACAGGGTGGGGTCGAGCAGTACTTC
cdr3_length: 13
v_call: TRBV29-1
clone_size: once
j_call: TRBJ2-7
d_call: TRBD1

cdr3_aa: CASSLAGGQGILDEQFF
cdr3_nt: TGTGCCAGCAGCTTGGCCGGGGGGCAGGGTATTCTGGATGAGCAGTTCTTC
cdr3_length: 17
v_call: TRBV5-4
clone_size: .
j_call: TRBJ2-1
d_call: .

cdr3_aa: CAISRGYNTEAFF
cdr3_nt: TGTGCCATCAGTAGGGGATATAACACTGAAGCTTTCTTT
cdr3_length: 13
v_call: TRBV10-3
clone_size: .
j_call: TRBJ1-1
d_call: .

cdr3_aa: CAISRGIEKLFF
cdr3_nt: TGTGCCATCAGCAGGGGGATCGAAAAACTGTTTTTT
cdr3_length: 12
v_call: TRBV25-1
clone_size: .
j_call: TRBJ1-4
d_call: TRBD1

cdr3_aa: CASSASGTGNQPQHF
cdr3_nt: TGTGCCAGCAGTGCCTCCGGGACAGGTAATCAGCCCCAGCATTTT
cdr3_length: 15
v_call: TRBV6-1
clone_size: .
j_call: TRBJ1-5
d_call: TRBD1

cdr3_aa: CATSRGDMNTEAFF
cdr3_nt: TGTGCCACCAGCAGGGGGGACATGAACACTGAAGCTTTCTTT
cdr3_length: 14
v_call: TRBV15
clone_size: .
j_call: TRBJ1-1
d_call: .

cdr3_aa: CASSFSDRTEAFF
cdr3_nt: TGTGCCAGCAGTTTCTCCGACAGAACTGAAGCTTTCTTT
cdr3_length: 13
v_call: TRBV27
clone_size: .
j_call: TRBJ1-1
d_call: .

cdr3_aa: CASRATLAGNQPQHF
cdr3_nt: TGTGCCAGCAGGGCGACCTTAGCGGGCAATCAGCCCCAGCATTTT
cdr3_length: 15
v_call: TRBV6-6
clone_size: .
j_call: TRBJ1-5
d_call: .

cdr3_aa: CASSERQGRGIVSGYTF
cdr3_nt: TGTGCCAGCAGTGAACGGCAGGGGAGGGGGATAGTATCGGGCTACACCTTC
cdr3_length: 17
v_call: TRBV2
clone_size: .
j_call: TRBJ1-2
d_call: .

cdr3_aa: CASSYSVFRVRGYTF
cdr3_nt: TGTGCCAGCAGTTACTCGGTATTTCGGGTTAGGGGCTACACCTTC
cdr3_length: 15
v_call: TRBV6-5
clone_size: few
j_call: TRBJ1-2
d_call: .

cdr3_aa: CASSLSGVTEAFF
cdr3_nt: TGTGCCAGCAGCTTAAGCGGGGTAACTGAAGCTTTCTTT
cdr3_length: 13
v_call: TRBV7-6
clone_size: .
j_call: TRBJ1-1
d_call: .

cdr3_aa: CASSLESGISQYF
cdr3_nt: TGCGCCAGCAGCTTGGAGTCCGGGATTTCCCAGTACTTC
cdr3_length: 13
v_call: TRBV5-1
clone_size: few
j_call: TRBJ2-5
d_call: .

cdr3_aa: CASSADLSSYEQYF
cdr3_nt: TGTGCCAGCAGTGCCGACTTAAGCTCCTACGAGCAGTACTTC
cdr3_length: 14
v_call: TRBV2
clone_size: .
j_call: TRBJ2-7
d_call: .

cdr3_aa: CASGNPRLAGGTDTQYF
cdr3_nt: TGTGCTAGTGGGAACCCGAGACTAGCGGGAGGGACAGATACGCAGTATTTT
cdr3_length: 17
v_call: TRBV12-5
clone_size: once
j_call: TRBJ2-3
d_call: TRBD2

cdr3_aa: CASTQNNQPQHF
cdr3_nt: TGTGCCAGTACCCAGAACAATCAGCCCCAGCATTTT
cdr3_length: 12
v_call: TRBV19
clone_size: .
j_call: TRBJ1-5
d_call: .

cdr3_aa: CASSITSGSTDTQYF
cdr3_nt: TGTGCCAGCAGTATTACTAGCGGGAGTACAGATACGCAGTATTTT
cdr3_length: 15
v_call: TRBV6-4
clone_size: .
j_call: TRBJ2-3
d_call: TRBD2

cdr3_aa: CASNPFPSGNTIYF
cdr3_nt: TGTGCCAGCAATCCTTTCCCCTCTGGAAACACCATATATTTT
cdr3_length: 14
v_call: TRBV6-1
clone_size: .
j_call: TRBJ1-3
d_call: .

cdr3_aa: CASSPLGLAVHNEQFF
cdr3_nt: TGCGCCAGCAGCCCGTTGGGACTAGCGGTGCACAATGAGCAGTTCTTC
cdr3_length: 16
v_call: TRBV4-1
clone_size: .
j_call: TRBJ2-1
d_call: TRBD2

cdr3_aa: CASSAHSGANVLTF
cdr3_nt: TGTGCCAGCAGTGCCCACTCTGGGGCCAACGTCCTGACTTTC
cdr3_length: 14
v_call: TRBV6-1
clone_size: .
j_call: TRBJ2-6
d_call: .

cdr3_aa: CASSPVSTDTQYF
cdr3_nt: TGTGCCAGCAGTCCGGTTAGCACAGATACGCAGTATTTT
cdr3_length: 13
v_call: TRBV2
clone_size: .
j_call: TRBJ2-3
d_call: .

cdr3_aa: CASSLPVYNEQFF
cdr3_nt: TGTGCCAGCAGTTTGCCGGTATACAATGAGCAGTTCTTC
cdr3_length: 13
v_call: TRBV28
clone_size: .
j_call: TRBJ2-1
d_call: .

cdr3_aa: CASSQDPQGAYEKLFF
cdr3_nt: TGCGCCAGCAGCCAAGATCCCCAGGGGGCGTATGAAAAACTGTTTTTT
cdr3_length: 16
v_call: TRBV4-3
clone_size: .
j_call: TRBJ1-4
d_call: TRBD1

cdr3_aa: CASSSGTLLGYTF
cdr3_nt: TGTGCCAGCAGTTCCGGGACATTGTTGGGCTACACCTTC
cdr3_length: 13
v_call: TRBV28
clone_size: .
j_call: TRBJ1-2
d_call: .

cdr3_aa: CASSPRLAGAQNIQYF
cdr3_nt: TGCGCCAGCAGTCCACGACTAGCGGGAGCCCAAAACATTCAGTACTTC
cdr3_length: 16
v_call: TRBV4-3
clone_size: .
j_call: TRBJ2-4
d_call: TRBD2

cdr3_aa: CASSPRQAPSNQPQHF
cdr3_nt: TGCGCCAGCAGCCCGAGACAAGCCCCTAGCAATCAGCCCCAGCATTTT
cdr3_length: 16
v_call: TRBV4-1
clone_size: .
j_call: TRBJ1-5
d_call: .

cdr3_aa: CASSPGLLQETQYF
cdr3_nt: TGTGCCAGCAGCCCGGGACTACTCCAAGAGACCCAGTACTTC
cdr3_length: 14
v_call: TRBV5-5
clone_size: once
j_call: TRBJ2-5
d_call: TRBD2

cdr3_aa: CASSQTATSGGTDTQYF
cdr3_nt: TGCGCCAGCAGCCAAACCGCGACTAGCGGGGGCACAGATACGCAGTATTTT
cdr3_length: 17
v_call: TRBV4-3
clone_size: .
j_call: TRBJ2-3
d_call: TRBD2

cdr3_aa: CASSRRLAGDYEQYF
cdr3_nt: TGTGCCAGCAGCAGGAGGCTAGCGGGAGACTACGAGCAGTACTTC
cdr3_length: 15
v_call: TRBV5-4
clone_size: .
j_call: TRBJ2-7
d_call: TRBD2

cdr3_aa: CASSHGEGYEQYF
cdr3_nt: TGCGCCAGCAGTCATGGAGAGGGCTACGAGCAGTACTTC
cdr3_length: 13
v_call: TRBV23-1
clone_size: once
j_call: TRBJ2-7
d_call: .

cdr3_aa: CASSQIGDSQYF
cdr3_nt: TGTGCCAGCAGCCAGATAGGGGACAGCCAGTACTTC
cdr3_length: 12
v_call: TRBV28
clone_size: .
j_call: TRBJ2-5
d_call: TRBD1

cdr3_aa: CAWSGLAGSYEQYF
cdr3_nt: TGTGCCTGGAGTGGACTAGCGGGATCCTACGAGCAGTACTTC
cdr3_length: 14
v_call: TRBV30
clone_size: .
j_call: TRBJ2-7
d_call: TRBD2

cdr3_aa: CASSPGTANTEAFF
cdr3_nt: TGTGCCAGCAGCCCGGGGACAGCGAACACTGAAGCTTTCTTT
cdr3_length: 14
v_call: TRBV7-2
clone_size: .
j_call: TRBJ1-1
d_call: TRBD1

cdr3_aa: CSSSYETGPAFF
cdr3_nt: TGTTCCAGCAGCTATGAGACAGGGCCGGCTTTCTTT
cdr3_length: 12
v_call: TRBV7-9
clone_size: .
j_call: TRBJ1-1
d_call: TRBD1

cdr3_aa: CASRQGMYGYTF
cdr3_nt: TGTGCCAGCAGGCAGGGGATGTATGGCTACACCTTC
cdr3_length: 12
v_call: TRBV6-5
clone_size: .
j_call: TRBJ1-2
d_call: .

cdr3_aa: CASSERDRYNEQFF
cdr3_nt: TGTGCCAGCAGTGAGAGAGACAGATACAATGAGCAGTTCTTC
cdr3_length: 14
v_call: TRBV2
clone_size: .
j_call: TRBJ2-1
d_call: .

cdr3_aa: CASSLAPPGQWGYTF
cdr3_nt: TGTGCCAGCAGCTTAGCCCCCCCGGGACAGTGGGGGTACACCTTC
cdr3_length: 15
v_call: TRBV11-2
clone_size: once
j_call: TRBJ1-2
d_call: TRBD1

cdr3_aa: CASSLAGDGYTF
cdr3_nt: TGCGCCAGCAGCTTGGCGGGGGACGGCTACACCTTC
cdr3_length: 12
v_call: TRBV5-1
clone_size: .
j_call: TRBJ1-2
d_call: .

cdr3_aa: CASSISELTTNEQFF
cdr3_nt: TGTGCCAGTAGTATATCCGAACTCACGACAAATGAGCAGTTCTTC
cdr3_length: 15
v_call: TRBV19
clone_size: .
j_call: TRBJ2-1
d_call: .

cdr3_aa: CASTPRDLLNTGELFF
cdr3_nt: TGTGCCAGCACCCCCCGGGATCTTTTGAACACCGGGGAGCTGTTTTTT
cdr3_length: 16
v_call: TRBV7-9
clone_size: .
j_call: TRBJ2-2
d_call: .

cdr3_aa: CASSLLTGRPQEQFF
cdr3_nt: TGTGCCAGCAGCTTATTGACAGGGAGGCCCCAAGAGCAGTTCTTC
cdr3_length: 15
v_call: TRBV7-9
clone_size: once
j_call: TRBJ2-1
d_call: .

cdr3_aa: CASSPGLAGETQYF
cdr3_nt: TGCGCCAGCAGCCCCGGACTAGCGGGAGAGACCCAGTACTTC
cdr3_length: 14
v_call: TRBV5-1
clone_size: .
j_call: TRBJ2-5
d_call: TRBD2

cdr3_aa: CASTRRETGTSGRDNEQFF
cdr3_nt: TGTGCCAGCACTCGAAGGGAGACCGGGACTAGCGGGAGGGACAATGAGCAGTTCTTC
cdr3_length: 19
v_call: TRBV2
clone_size: .
j_call: TRBJ2-1
d_call: TRBD2

cdr3_aa: CASSQDVRGSYEQYF
cdr3_nt: TGTGCCAGCAGCCAAGATGTGCGGGGCTCCTACGAGCAGTACTTC
cdr3_length: 15
v_call: TRBV4-2
clone_size: .
j_call: TRBJ2-7
d_call: .

cdr3_aa: CATSRDRRARYF
cdr3_nt: TGTGCCACCAGCAGAGATAGGAGGGCCCGGTACTTC
cdr3_length: 12
v_call: TRBV15
clone_size: .
j_call: TRBJ2-4
d_call: .

cdr3_aa: CASSAGTGSVTEAFF
cdr3_nt: TGCGCCAGCAGCGCTGGGACAGGGTCTGTCACTGAAGCTTTCTTT
cdr3_length: 15
v_call: TRBV5-1
clone_size: .
j_call: TRBJ1-1
d_call: TRBD1